Listed here are 13 T cell receptor beta chains from one sample, sequenced in a study of T cells in Graves' hyperthyroidism and ophthalmopathy (dated by TCRdb to the late 2010s). Libraries were prepared through multiplex PCR. TCRdb names Illumina HiSeq 2000 as the instrument used. Amplification of TCR beta CDR3 regions was carried out from RNA transcripts. The first round of RT-PCR for the TCR CDR3 was performed with the HTBI primer set and the Qiagen OneStep RT-PCR kit. TCRdb reprocessing: public reads trimmed at Q25 with fastp, clones called with MiXCR, in-frame beta chains kept. Here each entry gathers all rows of one CDR3 protein and keeps the most common genes and DNA. The sample table lists roughly 630,000 distinct CDR3 sequences, approximately 14% of them with a count of one. The top ten hold around 7.5% of the sample. Material: blood. The receptors here all came from a woman in her twenties or thirties with Graves' hyperthyroidism.

This clonotype was recorded many times. CDR3 DNA sequence: TGTGCCAGCAGTGTTCTTCTCAATCGGAATACGCAGTATTTT. It encodes CASSVLLNRNTQYF. The rearrangement joins TRBV2 to TRBJ2-3; no clear D gene. The CDR3 loop spans 14 amino acids. Trimming stripped 4 bases from V and 7 bases from J, with 15 bases between. Germline CDR1 and CDR2: SNHLY and FYNNEI.

This clonotype was detected ten times or more. The chain uses TRBV7-2 and TRBJ2-7, with 10 bases fitting TRBD2. Per germline, CDR1 SGHTA and CDR2 FQGNSA. V lost 5 bases and J lost 2; bases outside the gene matches: 9. This CDR3 has 16 amino acids. CDR3 nucleotide sequence: TGTGCCAGCAGCGAACCCCTAGCGGGAGTCACCTACGAGCAGTACTTC. Translation gives CASSEPLAGVTYEQYF.

This clonotype was detected many times. J is TRBJ2-3 and V is TRBV30; no definite D call. V lost 0 bases and J lost 6, with 4 bases in between. Germline-derived CDR1 and CDR2 are GTSNPN and SVGIG (reference sequence). The CDR3 covers 11 residues. CDR3 DNA sequence: TGTGCCTGGAGTGTTAGGGATACGCAGTATTTT. Residues: CAWSVRDTQYF.

Ten or more counts support this clonotype. The chain carries TRBV6-6 and TRBJ2-1; a weak D match, TRBD1 (5 bases). The CDR3 is 15 amino acids. V shed 2 bases and J shed 6 bases, with 14 bases lying between them. Germline CDR1 is MNHNY and CDR2 is SVGAGI (reference sequence). The CDR3 coding sequence is TGTGCCAGCAGTTACCCTTCGGACAACCCCAATGAGCAGTTCTTC. Translated: CASSYPSDNPNEQFF.

In its sample, this clonotype was seen many times. V usage is TRBV20-1 and J usage is TRBJ2-7; maybe TRBD2 (6 bases). The CDR3 length is 14 residues. In germline, CDR1 is DFQATT, CDR2 SNEGSKA (reference sequence). Trimming took off 6 bases at V and 0 bases at J, with 15 bases between the two ends. As DNA, the CDR3 is TGCAGTGCGCGGGACTTTTCGAGCTCCTACGAGCAGTACTTC. Protein product: CSARDFSSSYEQYF.

This clonotype was counted many times. The J gene is TRBJ2-5, the V gene TRBV28, with D maybe TRBD2 (5 bases). The V gene's germline CDR1 is MDHEN and CDR2 SYDVKM. The V and J ends lost 3 bases and 5 bases respectively, with 7 bases between them. The CDR3 is made up of 12 amino acids. The CDR3 nucleotides read TGTGCCAGCAGTTTTGGGAGTGAGACCCAGTACTTC. This encodes CASSFGSETQYF.

The chain combines TRBV28 with TRBJ2-3; tentative D call: TRBD1 (6 bases). The CDR3 has 17 residues. Trimming left V 7 bases short and J 0 bases short, with 20 bases between. CDR1 is MDHEN, CDR2 SYDVKM, per germline. The CDR3: CASTPGTDSTSTDTQYF. For the CDR3, the DNA is TGTGCCAGCACTCCCGGGACGGACAGTACTAGCACAGATACGCAGTATTTT.

Many counts were recorded for this clonotype. The chain combines TRBV7-2 with TRBJ2-7; no clear D gene. The CDR3 is 14 residues long. V lost 5 bases to trimming and J lost 1 base, with 12 bases between them. CDR1 and CDR2 from the germline V gene are SGHTA and FQGNSA. CDR3 sequence (DNA): TGTGCCAGCAGCCAATATCACCATTCCTACGAGCAGTACTTC. It encodes CASSQYHHSYEQYF.

This clonotype was observed many times. The J gene is TRBJ2-7, the V gene TRBV30; D ambiguous. This CDR3 is 12 amino acids long. V lost 4 bases to trimming and J lost 2 bases, with 9 bases between them. Per the germline V gene, CDR1 is GTSNPN and CDR2 is SVGIG (reference sequence). The DNA of the CDR3 is TGTGCCTGGACGACGGGCCCCTACGAGCAGTACTTC. Amino acids: CAWTTGPYEQYF.

This clonotype has ten or more counts. The chain combines TRBV2 with TRBJ1-3, with a tentative D call TRBD1 (5 bases). Between the trimmed V and J ends, which lost 3 bases and 1 base, there was a span of 7 bases. The CDR3 is 14 residues long. Germline lookup yields CDR1 SNHLY and CDR2 FYNNEI. The CDR3 DNA reads TGTGCCAGCAGTGAGGCAGGGTCTGGAAACACCATATATTTT. Protein: CASSEAGSGNTIYF.

This clonotype was seen a handful of times. The chain carries TRBV29-1 and TRBJ2-6, with D unresolved. This CDR3 region has 14 residues. V lost 4 bases and J lost 0, with 7 bases in between. Germline CDR1 reads SQVTM; CDR2 reads ANQGSEA. Here the CDR3 reads CSVALDSGANVLTF. DNA for the CDR3: TGCAGCGTTGCTCTGGACTCTGGGGCCAACGTCCTGACTTTC.

This clonotype has more than one count but fewer than ten. The chain uses TRBV28 and TRBJ2-7, with 9 bases matching TRBD1. The CDR3 totals 13 residues. The V and J ends lost 7 bases and 2 bases, in that order; junction bases with no gene match: 3. Germline V gives CDR1 MDHEN, CDR2 SYDVKM. CDR3 DNA sequence: TGTGCCAGCATGGGACAGGGTGCCTACGAGCAGTACTTC. Translating gives CASMGQGAYEQYF.

This sequence joins TRBV28 and TRBJ2-7; D unresolved. The CDR3 totals 14 residues. Germline V gene lookup returns CDR1 MDHEN and CDR2 SYDVKM. V was cut by 3 bases and J by 2 bases, with 11 bases left in between. The CDR3 nucleotides are TGTGCCAGCAGTTTGTTATCCGGGCCCTACGAGCAGTACTTC. Amino acids: CASSLLSGPYEQYF.